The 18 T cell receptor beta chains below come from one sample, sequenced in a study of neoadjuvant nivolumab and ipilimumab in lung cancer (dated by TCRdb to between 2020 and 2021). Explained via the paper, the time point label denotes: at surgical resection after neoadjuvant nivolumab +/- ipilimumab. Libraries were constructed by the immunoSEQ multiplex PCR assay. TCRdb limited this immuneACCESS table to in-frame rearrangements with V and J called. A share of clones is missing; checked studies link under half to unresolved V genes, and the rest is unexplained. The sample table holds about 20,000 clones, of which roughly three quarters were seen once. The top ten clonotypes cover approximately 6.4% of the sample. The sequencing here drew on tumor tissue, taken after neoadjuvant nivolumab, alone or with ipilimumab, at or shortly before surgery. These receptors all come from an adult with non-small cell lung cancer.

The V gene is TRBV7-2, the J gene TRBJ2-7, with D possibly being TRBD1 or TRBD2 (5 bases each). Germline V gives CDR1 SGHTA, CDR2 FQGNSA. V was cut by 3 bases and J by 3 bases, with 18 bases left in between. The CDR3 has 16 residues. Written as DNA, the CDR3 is TGTGCCAGCAGCTTTATGTATAGGGCAGGGAGCTACGAGCAGTACTTC. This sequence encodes CASSFMYRAGSYEQYF.

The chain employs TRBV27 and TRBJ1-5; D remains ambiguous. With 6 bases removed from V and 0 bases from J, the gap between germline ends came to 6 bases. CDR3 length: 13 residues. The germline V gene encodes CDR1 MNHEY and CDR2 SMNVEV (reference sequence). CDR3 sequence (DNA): TGTGCCAGCAGCTCCCTTAGCAATCAGCCCCAGCATTTT. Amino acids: CASSSLSNQPQHF.

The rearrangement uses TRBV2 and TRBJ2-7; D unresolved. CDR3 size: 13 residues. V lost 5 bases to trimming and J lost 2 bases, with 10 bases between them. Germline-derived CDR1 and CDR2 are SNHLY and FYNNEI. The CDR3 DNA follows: TGTGCCAGCAGTTATCAGATTACCTACGAGCAGTACTTC. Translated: CASSYQITYEQYF.

CDR3 sequence reads: CASSSGYHEQFF. The CDR3 DNA is TGTGCCAGCAGCTCCGGATACCATGAGCAGTTCTTC. The V gene is TRBV7-9, the J gene TRBJ2-1; D gene unclear. The CDR3 loop spans 12 amino acids. Per the germline V gene, CDR1 is SEHNR and CDR2 is FQNEAQ (reference sequence). With 4 bases removed from V and 8 bases from J, the gap between germline ends came to 9 bases.

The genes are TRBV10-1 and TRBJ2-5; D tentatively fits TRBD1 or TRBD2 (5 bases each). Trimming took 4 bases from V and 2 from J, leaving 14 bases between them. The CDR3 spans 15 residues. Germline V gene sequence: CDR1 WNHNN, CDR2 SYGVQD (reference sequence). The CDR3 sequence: CASSARGGVQETQYF. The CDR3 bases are TGCGCCAGCAGTGCCCGGGGCGGAGTACAAGAGACCCAGTACTTC.

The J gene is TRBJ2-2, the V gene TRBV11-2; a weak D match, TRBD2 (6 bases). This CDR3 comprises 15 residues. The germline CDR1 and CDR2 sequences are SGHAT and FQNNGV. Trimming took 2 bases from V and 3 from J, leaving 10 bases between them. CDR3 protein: CASSLISGYTGELFF. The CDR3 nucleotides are TGTGCCAGCAGCTTAATTAGCGGTTACACCGGGGAGCTGTTTTTT.

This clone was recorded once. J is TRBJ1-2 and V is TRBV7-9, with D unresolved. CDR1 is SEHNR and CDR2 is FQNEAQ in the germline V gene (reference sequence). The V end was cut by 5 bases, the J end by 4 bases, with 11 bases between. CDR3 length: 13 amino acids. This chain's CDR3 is CASSLLETYGYTF. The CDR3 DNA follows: TGTGCCAGCAGCCTGCTGGAGACCTATGGCTACACCTTC.

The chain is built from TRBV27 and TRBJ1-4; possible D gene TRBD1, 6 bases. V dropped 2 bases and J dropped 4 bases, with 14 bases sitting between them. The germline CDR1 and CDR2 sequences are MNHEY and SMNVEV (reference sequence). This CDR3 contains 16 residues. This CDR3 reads CASSLPSGAYNEKLFF. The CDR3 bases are TGTGCCAGCAGTTTACCTTCAGGGGCCTATAATGAAAAACTGTTTTTT.

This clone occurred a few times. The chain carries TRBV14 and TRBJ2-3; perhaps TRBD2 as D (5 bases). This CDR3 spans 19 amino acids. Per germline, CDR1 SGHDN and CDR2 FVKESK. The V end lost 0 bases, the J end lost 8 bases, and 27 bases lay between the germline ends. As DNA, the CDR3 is TGTGCCAGCAGCCAAGATATCGGTCATTGGCGGGCGGCTGCGGGTACGCAGTATTTT. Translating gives CASSQDIGHWRAAAGTQYF.

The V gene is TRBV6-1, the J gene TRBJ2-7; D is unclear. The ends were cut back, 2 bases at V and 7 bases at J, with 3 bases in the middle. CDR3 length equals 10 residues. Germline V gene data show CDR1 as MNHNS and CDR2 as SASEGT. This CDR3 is CASSEREQYF. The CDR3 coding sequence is TGTGCCAGCAGTGAAAGGGAGCAGTACTTC.

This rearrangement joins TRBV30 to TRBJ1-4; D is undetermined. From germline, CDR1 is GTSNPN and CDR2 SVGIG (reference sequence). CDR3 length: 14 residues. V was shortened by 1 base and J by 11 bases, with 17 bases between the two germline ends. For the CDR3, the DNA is TGTGCCTGGAGTGAAGAGGGTGCGGTAGGCAAACTGTTTTTT. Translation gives CAWSEEGAVGKLFF.

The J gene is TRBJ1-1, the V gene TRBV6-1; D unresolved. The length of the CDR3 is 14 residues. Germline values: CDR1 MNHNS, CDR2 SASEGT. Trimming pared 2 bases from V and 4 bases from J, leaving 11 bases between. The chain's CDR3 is CASSELLGSTEAFF. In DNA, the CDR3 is TGTGCCAGCAGTGAATTGCTGGGGAGCACTGAAGCTTTCTTT.

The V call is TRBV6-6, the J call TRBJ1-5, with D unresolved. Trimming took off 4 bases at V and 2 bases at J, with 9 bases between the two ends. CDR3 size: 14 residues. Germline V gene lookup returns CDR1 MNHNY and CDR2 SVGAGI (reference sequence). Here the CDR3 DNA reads TGTGCCAGCAGTTTGTACGACGGCAATCAGCCCCAGCATTTT. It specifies CASSLYDGNQPQHF.

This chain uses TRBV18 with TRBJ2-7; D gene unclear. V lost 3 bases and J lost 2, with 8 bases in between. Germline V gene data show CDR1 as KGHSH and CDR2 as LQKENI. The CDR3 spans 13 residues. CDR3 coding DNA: TGTGCCAGCTCACCTGCGCCGACCTACGAGCAGTACTTC. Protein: CASSPAPTYEQYF.

The CDR3 protein is CASSQGRGGEIGEKLFF. The CDR3 nucleotides read TGCGCCAGCAGCCAAGGGCGAGGGGGCGAGATAGGAGAAAAACTGTTTTTT. This sequence joins TRBV4-1 and TRBJ1-4; 7 bases match TRBD1. CDR1 is MGHRA and CDR2 is YSYEKL in the germline V gene. J gave up 8 bases and V 1 base, and 13 bases lay outside the gene matches. The CDR3 covers 17 residues.

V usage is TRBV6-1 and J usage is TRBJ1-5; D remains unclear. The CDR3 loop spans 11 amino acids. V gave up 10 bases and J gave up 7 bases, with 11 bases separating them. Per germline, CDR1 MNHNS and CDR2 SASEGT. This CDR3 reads CATGVGQPQHF. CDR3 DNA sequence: TGTGCCACCGGGGTTGGCCAGCCCCAGCATTTT.

As DNA, the CDR3 is TGTGCCTGGAGGGTGGCGGGGACACCGGACACGCGCTATGGCTACACCTTC. Translated, it gives CAWRVAGTPDTRYGYTF. The rearrangement uses TRBV30 and TRBJ1-2; a weak D match, TRBD1 (6 bases). V was trimmed by 3 bases and J by 4 bases, leaving 24 bases between them. CDR1 is GTSNPN and CDR2 is SVGIG in the germline V gene (reference sequence). The CDR3 spans 17 residues.

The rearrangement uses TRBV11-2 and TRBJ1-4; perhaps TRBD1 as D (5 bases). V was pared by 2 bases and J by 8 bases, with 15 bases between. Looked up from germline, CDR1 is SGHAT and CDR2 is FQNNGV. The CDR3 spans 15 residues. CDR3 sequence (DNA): TGTGCCAGCAGCTTAACGAGGGGCGCGGGCGAAAAACTGTTTTTT. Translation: CASSLTRGAGEKLFF.